The 3 T cell receptor beta chains in this list originate from one sample, sequenced in a study of blood T cell repertoires in COVID-19. The repertoire was sequenced with immunoSEQ multiplex PCR; TCRdb's copy has only in-frame clones and lacks some. The table includes under 300,000 clones, about nine tenths detected once. The specimen was PBMCs or T cells enriched from blood (not recorded which). Receptor source: a woman between 18 and 30 years old who had recovered from COVID-19.

The chain is built from TRBV24-1 and TRBJ2-1, with 9 bases matching TRBD2. V trimming: 10 bases; J trimming: 12 bases; junction bases outside the gene matches: 15. Germline V gene sequence: CDR1 KGHDR, CDR2 SFDVKD. The CDR3 loop spans 14 amino acids. CDR3 amino acids: CATAASGIGRSQFF. The CDR3 nucleotides are TGTGCCACTGCGGCTAGCGGGATAGGTCGGTCGCAGTTCTTC.

The chain has TRBV19 and TRBJ1-5; tentatively, D is TRBD1 (6 bases). Trimming pared 3 bases from V and 5 bases from J, leaving 14 bases between. This CDR3 is built from 15 residues. The germline V gene has CDR1 LNHDA and CDR2 SQIVND (reference sequence). The CDR3 region is CASSIRTERDQPQHF. CDR3 DNA: TGTGCCAGTAGTATCCGGACAGAAAGGGATCAGCCCCAGCATTTT. The full variable domain, its missing parts supplied by reference TRBV19 and TRBJ1-5, is DGGITQSPKYLFRKEGQNVTLSCEQNLNHDAMYWYRQDPGQGLRLIYYSQIVNDFQKGDIAEGYSVSREKKESFPLTVTSAQKNPTAFYLCASSIRTERDQPQHFGDGTRLSIL.

This clone was picked up one time. V is TRBV15 and J is TRBJ1-5; 9 bases line up with TRBD1. CDR1 is LNHNV and CDR2 is YYDKDF in the germline V gene (reference sequence). V lost 0 bases, J lost 2 bases, and 8 bases stayed unmatched. CDR3 size: 18 residues. In DNA, the CDR3 is TGTGCCACCAGCAGAGACGGACAGGGGCAACTGGGCAATCAGCCCCAGCATTTT. Its protein product is CATSRDGQGQLGNQPQHF.